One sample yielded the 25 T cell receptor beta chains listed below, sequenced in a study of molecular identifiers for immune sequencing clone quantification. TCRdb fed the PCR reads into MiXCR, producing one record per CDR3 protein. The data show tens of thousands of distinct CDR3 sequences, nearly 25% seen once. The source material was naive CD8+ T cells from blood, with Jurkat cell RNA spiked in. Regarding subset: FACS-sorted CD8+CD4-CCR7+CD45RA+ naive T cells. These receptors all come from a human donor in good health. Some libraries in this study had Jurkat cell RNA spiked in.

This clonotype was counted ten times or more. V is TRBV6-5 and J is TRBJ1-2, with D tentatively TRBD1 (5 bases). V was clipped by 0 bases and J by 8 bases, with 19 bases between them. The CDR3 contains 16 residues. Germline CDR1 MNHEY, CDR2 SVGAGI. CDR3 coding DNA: TGTGCCAGCAGTTACTCATTAGAGGGACTCTATAACGGCTACACCTTC. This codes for CASSYSLEGLYNGYTF.

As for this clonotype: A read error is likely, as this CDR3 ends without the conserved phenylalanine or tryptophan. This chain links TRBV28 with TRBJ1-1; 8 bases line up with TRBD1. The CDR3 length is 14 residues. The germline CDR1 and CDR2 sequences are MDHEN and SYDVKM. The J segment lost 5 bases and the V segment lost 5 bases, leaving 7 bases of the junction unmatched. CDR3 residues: CASSRTGSRTEAFL. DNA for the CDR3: TGTGCCAGCAGTCGGACAGGGAGTAGGACTGAAGCTTTCCTT.

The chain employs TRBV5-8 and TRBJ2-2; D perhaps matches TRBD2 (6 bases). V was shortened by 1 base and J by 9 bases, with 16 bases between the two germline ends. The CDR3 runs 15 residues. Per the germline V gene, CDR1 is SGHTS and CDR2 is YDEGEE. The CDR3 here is CASSLMGGTSRELFF. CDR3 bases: TGTGCCAGCAGCTTGATGGGGGGAACGTCGAGGGAGCTGTTTTTT.

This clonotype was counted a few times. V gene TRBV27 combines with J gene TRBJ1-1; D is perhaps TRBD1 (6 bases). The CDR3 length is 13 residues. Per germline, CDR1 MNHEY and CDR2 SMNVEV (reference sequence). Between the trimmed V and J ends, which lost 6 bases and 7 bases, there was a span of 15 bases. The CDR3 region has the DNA TGTGCCAGCAGCATTGGGAGGGACATTGAAGCTTTCTTT. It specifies CASSIGRDIEAFF.

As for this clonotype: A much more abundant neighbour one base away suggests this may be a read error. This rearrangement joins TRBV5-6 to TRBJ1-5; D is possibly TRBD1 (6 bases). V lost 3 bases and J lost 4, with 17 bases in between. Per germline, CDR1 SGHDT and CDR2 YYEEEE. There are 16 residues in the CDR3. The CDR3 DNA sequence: TGTGCCAGCAGCTGGACCGAGGGGGGAACTAATCAGCCCCAGCATTTT. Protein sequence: CASSWTEGGTNQPQHF.

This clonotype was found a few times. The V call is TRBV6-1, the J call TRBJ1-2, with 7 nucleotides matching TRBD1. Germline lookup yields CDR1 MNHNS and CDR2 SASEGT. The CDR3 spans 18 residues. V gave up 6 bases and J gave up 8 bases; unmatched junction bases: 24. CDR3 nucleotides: TGTGCCAGCAGCCCAGAAAGGTTCTCGTTTGGACAGGCCCTCGGCTACACCTTC. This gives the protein CASSPERFSFGQALGYTF.

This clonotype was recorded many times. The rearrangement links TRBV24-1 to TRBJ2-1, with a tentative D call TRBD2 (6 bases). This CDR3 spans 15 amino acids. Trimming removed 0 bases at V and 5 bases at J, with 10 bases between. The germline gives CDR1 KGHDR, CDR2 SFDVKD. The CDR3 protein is CATSDLQGGDNEQFF. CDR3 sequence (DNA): TGTGCCACCAGTGATTTGCAGGGAGGTGACAATGAGCAGTTCTTC.

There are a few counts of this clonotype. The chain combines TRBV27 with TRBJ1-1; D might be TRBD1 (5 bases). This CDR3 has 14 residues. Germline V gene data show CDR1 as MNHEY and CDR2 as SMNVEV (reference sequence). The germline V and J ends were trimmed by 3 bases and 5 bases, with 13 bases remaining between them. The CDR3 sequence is CASSLMARGTEAFF. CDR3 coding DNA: TGTGCCAGCAGTTTGATGGCAAGGGGTACTGAAGCTTTCTTT.

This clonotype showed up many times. CDR3 coding DNA: TGTGCCAGCAGCGACGACGGACTAGCCAAAAACATTCAGTACTTC. Translation gives CASSDDGLAKNIQYF. The V gene is TRBV9, the J gene TRBJ2-4, with D perhaps TRBD2 (5 bases). Germline V CDR1 and CDR2: SGDLS, YYNGEE. V lost 3 bases to trimming and J lost 0 bases, with 10 bases between them. There are 15 residues in the CDR3.

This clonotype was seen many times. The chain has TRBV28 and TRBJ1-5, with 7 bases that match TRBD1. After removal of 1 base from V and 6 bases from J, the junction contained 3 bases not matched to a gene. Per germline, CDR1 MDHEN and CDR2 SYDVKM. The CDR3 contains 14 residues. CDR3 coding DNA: TGTGCCAGCAGTTTATTCAGGGGGGCTCAGCCCCAGCATTTT. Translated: CASSLFRGAQPQHF.

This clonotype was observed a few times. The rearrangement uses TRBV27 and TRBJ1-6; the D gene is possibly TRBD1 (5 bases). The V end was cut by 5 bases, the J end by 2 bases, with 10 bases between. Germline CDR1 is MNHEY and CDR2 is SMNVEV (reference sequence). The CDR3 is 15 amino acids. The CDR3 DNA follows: TGTGCCAGCAGTCTAAAGACAGCCTATAATTCACCCCTCCACTTT. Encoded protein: CASSLKTAYNSPLHF.

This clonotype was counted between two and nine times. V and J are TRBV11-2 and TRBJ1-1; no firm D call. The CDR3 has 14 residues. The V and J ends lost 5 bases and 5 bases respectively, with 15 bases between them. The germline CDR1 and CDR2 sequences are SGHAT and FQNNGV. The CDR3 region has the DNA TGTGCCAGCAGCCCCACCGGGTTGGGGACTGAAGCTTTCTTT. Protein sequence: CASSPTGLGTEAFF. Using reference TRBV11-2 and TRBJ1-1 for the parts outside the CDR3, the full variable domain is EAGVAQSPRYKIIEKRQSVAFWCNPISGHATLYWYQQILGQGPKLLIQFQNNGVVDDSQLPKDRFSAERLKGVDSTLKIQPAKLEDSAVYLCASSPTGLGTEAFFGQGTRLTVV.

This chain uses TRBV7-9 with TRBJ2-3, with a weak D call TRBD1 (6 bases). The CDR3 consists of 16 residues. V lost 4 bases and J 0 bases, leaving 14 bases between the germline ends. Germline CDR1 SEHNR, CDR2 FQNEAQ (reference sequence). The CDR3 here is CASSSVRTDSTDTQYF. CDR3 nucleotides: TGTGCCAGCAGCTCCGTGCGGACAGACAGCACAGATACGCAGTATTTT.

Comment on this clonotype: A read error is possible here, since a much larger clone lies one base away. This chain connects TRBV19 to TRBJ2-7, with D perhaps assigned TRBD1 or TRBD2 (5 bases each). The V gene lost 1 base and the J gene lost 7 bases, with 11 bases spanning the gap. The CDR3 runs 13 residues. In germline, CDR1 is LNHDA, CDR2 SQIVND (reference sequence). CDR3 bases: TGTGCCAGTAGTATAGGCGAGGGGTTTGAGCAGTACTTC. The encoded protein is CASSIGEGFEQYF.

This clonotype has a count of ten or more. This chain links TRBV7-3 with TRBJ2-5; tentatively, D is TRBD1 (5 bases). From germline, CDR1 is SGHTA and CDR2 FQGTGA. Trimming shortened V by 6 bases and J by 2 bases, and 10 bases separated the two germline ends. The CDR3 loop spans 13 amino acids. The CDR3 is CASSSGPQETQYF. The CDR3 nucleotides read TGTGCCAGCAGTTCAGGGCCTCAAGAGACCCAGTACTTC.

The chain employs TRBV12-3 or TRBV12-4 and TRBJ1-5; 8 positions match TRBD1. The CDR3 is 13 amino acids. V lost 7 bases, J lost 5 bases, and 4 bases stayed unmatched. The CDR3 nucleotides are TGTGCCAGCAAAGGACAGGGAGATCAGCCCCAGCATTTT. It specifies CASKGQGDQPQHF.

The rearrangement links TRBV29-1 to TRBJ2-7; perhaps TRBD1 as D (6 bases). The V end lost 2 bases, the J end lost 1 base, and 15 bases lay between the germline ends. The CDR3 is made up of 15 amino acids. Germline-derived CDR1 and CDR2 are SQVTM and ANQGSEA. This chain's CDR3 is CSVETRDRGSYEQYF. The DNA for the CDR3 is TGCAGCGTTGAAACCAGGGATAGGGGGTCCTACGAGCAGTACTTC.

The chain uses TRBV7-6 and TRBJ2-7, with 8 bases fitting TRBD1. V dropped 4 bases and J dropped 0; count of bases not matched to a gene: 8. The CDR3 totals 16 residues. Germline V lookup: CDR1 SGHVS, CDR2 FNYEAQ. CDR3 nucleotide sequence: TGTGCCAGCAGCTCACTTCAGGGGGCTGACTCCTACGAGCAGTACTTC. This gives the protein CASSSLQGADSYEQYF.

The CDR3 DNA follows: TGTGCCAGCAGCGAGCCGCAAAAAAAAAAAAAGCTGGGGAACTTAACGGACCTCCACTTT. Translation gives CASSEPQKKKKLGNLTDLHF. The rearrangement joins TRBV21-1 to TRBJ1-6. TRBV21-1 is given as a pseudogene. This CDR3 is built from 20 residues.

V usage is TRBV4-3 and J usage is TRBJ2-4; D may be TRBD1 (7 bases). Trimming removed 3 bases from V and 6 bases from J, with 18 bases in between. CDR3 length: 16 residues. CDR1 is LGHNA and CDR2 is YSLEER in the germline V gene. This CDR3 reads CASSQMEGARGNIQYF. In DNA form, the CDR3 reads TGCGCCAGCAGCCAGATGGAGGGGGCGAGGGGAAACATTCAGTACTTC.

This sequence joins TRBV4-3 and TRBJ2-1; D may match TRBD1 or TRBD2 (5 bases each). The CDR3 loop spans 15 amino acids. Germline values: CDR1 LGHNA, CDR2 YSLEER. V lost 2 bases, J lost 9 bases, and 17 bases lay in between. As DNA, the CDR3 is TGCGCCAGCAGCCAATGGGACCATCCGCGCGGTGAGCAGTTCTTC. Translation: CASSQWDHPRGEQFF.

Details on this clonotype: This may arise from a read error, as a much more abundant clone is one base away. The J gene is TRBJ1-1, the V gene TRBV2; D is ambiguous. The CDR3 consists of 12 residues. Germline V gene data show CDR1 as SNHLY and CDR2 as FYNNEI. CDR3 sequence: CAGSLLNTEAFF. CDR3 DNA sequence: TGTGCCGGCAGTCTACTGAACACTGAAGCTTTCTTT. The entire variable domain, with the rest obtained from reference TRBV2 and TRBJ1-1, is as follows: EPEVTQTPSHQVTQMGQEVILRCVPISNHLYFYWYRQILGQKVEFLVSFYNNEISEKSEIFDDQFSVERPDGSNFTLKIRSTKLEDSAMYFCAGSLLNTEAFFGQGTRLTVV.

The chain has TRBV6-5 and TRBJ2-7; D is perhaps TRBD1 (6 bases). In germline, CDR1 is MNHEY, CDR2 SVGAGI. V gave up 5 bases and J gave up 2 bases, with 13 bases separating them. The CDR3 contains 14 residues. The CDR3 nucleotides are TGTGCCAGCAGTCCAAGACAGGCGGCCTACGAGCAGTACTTC. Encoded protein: CASSPRQAAYEQYF.

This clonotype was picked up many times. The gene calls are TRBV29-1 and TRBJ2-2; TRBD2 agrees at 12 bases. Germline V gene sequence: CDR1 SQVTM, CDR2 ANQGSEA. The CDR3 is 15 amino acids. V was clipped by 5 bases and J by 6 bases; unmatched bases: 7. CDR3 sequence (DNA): TGCAGCGTTAAGGGACTAGCGGGTTTGGCCGGGGAGCTGTTTTTT. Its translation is CSVKGLAGLAGELFF.

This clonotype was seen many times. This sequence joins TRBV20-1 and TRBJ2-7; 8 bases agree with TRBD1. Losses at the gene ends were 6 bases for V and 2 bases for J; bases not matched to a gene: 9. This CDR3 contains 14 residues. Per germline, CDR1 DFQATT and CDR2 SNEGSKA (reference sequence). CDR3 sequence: CSAASGQAAYEQYF. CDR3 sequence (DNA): TGCAGTGCCGCGTCGGGACAGGCGGCCTACGAGCAGTACTTC.